Listed below are T cell receptor beta chains from one sample, sequenced in a study of blood T cells in healthy people across ages. MiXCR, applied by TCRdb to the 5' RACE reads, yields one record per CDR3 protein. The table lists around 750,000 distinct CDR3 sequences, about 53% of them singletons. Sequenced sample: blood. The receptor source for this set is a man older than 75 in good health. CDR3s leave out the opening cysteine and the closing phenylalanine or tryptophan. Fields, in order: V gene, clone size, CDR3 protein. The size of a clone is reported for some rows only, either as once, few or many, or as a class for expanded clones.

V gene: TRBV28; clone size: .; CDR3 protein: ASSLSWKGEGETQY
V gene: TRBV10-3; clone size: few; CDR3 protein: AIGIDNEQF
V gene: TRBV7-9; clone size: once; CDR3 protein: ASSPNQWGSYEQY
V gene: TRBV20-1; clone size: .; CDR3 protein: SAFLPGTGSYEQY
V gene: TRBV3-1; clone size: once; CDR3 protein: ASRQSREQAIAAETQY
V gene: TRBV20-1; clone size: .; CDR3 protein: SAIPAAGNYGYT
V gene: TRBV29-1; clone size: .; CDR3 protein: SVGQGVPEAF
V gene: TRBV10-3; clone size: .; CDR3 protein: AISHKSLDSSSTDTQY
V gene: TRBV28; clone size: few; CDR3 protein: ASRKTGGQTKNIQY
V gene: TRBV12-3/TRBV12-4; clone size: once; CDR3 protein: GSRRGDTQY
V gene: TRBV3-1; clone size: .; CDR3 protein: ASSQGVGGVHEQY
V gene: TRBV7-2; clone size: .; CDR3 protein: ASSPAGGAAYEQY
V gene: TRBV29-1; clone size: few; CDR3 protein: SVSPSGPSYNEQF
V gene: TRBV29-1; clone size: .; CDR3 protein: SVVTGLHRYAY
V gene: TRBV7-9; clone size: .; CDR3 protein: ASSQAPRSYNEQF
V gene: TRBV5-1; clone size: few; CDR3 protein: ASSLGTGANQPQH
V gene: TRBV13; clone size: .; CDR3 protein: ASSLELAGDEQF
V gene: TRBV4-2; clone size: .; CDR3 protein: ASRSLGANSYNEQF
V gene: TRBV29-1; clone size: few; CDR3 protein: SVGTGGGNIQY
V gene: TRBV20-1; clone size: .; CDR3 protein: SARERTSGNNEQF
V gene: TRBV5-8; clone size: .; CDR3 protein: ASSSLAFQETQY
V gene: TRBV10-3; clone size: few; CDR3 protein: AIVRDPLSNEQY
V gene: TRBV11-2; clone size: .; CDR3 protein: ASSLIQGALSPYEQY
V gene: TRBV29-1; clone size: .; CDR3 protein: SVAGVATNEKLF
V gene: TRBV2; clone size: once; CDR3 protein: ASSVWVDQPQH
V gene: TRBV5-1; clone size: few; CDR3 protein: ASSLVGRTGGSFYGYT
V gene: TRBV7-8; clone size: .; CDR3 protein: ASSLGGPGLAGGRSDTQY
V gene: TRBV6-1; clone size: .; CDR3 protein: ASSVQDRVGTDTQY
V gene: TRBV12-3/TRBV12-4; clone size: .; CDR3 protein: ASSFAGTSGSREQY
V gene: TRBV15; clone size: .; CDR3 protein: ATSEGQGIYNEQY